This T cell receptor (beta chain) came from a study of T cells in localized non-small cell lung cancer. Remarks on this clone: Its specificity is not known.

Per germline, CDR1 GTSNPN and CDR2 SVGIG (reference sequence). The V segment lost 6 bases and the J segment 4 bases; nucleotides outside the gene matches: 7. This CDR3 contains 13 residues. Notes on the study in general: Across samples, adjacent lung featured a median roughly 56 of the top 100 tumor clones. Tumor trailed uninvolved adjacent lung in T cell clonality, which peaked there. Heterogeneity stays possible, as sequencing covered only one tumor region.

The table came from immunoSEQ multiplex PCR; TCRdb's copy has only in-frame clones and leaves some out. The table lists about 26,000 clones, 75% to 90% of them singletons. This chain connects TRBV30 to TRBJ2-7, with TRBD1 identical over 9 bases. Here the sequenced sample was peripheral blood, taken before any cancer treatment. The source is a woman aged 40 to 75 with stage I lung adenocarcinoma. CDR3: CACPGGTGYEQYF. CDR3 nucleotides: TGTGCCTGCCCAGGTGGGACAGGGTACGAGCAGTACTTC.